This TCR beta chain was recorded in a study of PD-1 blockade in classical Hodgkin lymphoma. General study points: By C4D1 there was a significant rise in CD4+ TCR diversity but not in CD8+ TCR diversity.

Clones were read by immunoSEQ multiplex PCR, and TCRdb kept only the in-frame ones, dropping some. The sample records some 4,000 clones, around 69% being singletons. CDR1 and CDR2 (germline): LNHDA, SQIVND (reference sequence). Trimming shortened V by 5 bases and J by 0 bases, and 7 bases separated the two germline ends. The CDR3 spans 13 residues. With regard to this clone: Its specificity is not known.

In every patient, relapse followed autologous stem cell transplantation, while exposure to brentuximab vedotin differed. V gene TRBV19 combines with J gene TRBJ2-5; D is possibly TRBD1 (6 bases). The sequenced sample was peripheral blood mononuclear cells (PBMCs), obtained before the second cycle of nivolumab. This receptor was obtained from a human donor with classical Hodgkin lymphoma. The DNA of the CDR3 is TGTGCCAGTAGTGGGGACAACCAAGAGACCCAGTACTTC. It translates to CASSGDNQETQYF.